The 18 T cell receptor beta chains reported below all come from one sample, sequenced in a study of T-cell reconstitution after alpha-beta-depleted transplantation in children. Unique molecular identifiers were built into the TCRbeta library. TCRdb re-called the PCR reads through MiXCR, storing one row per CDR3 protein. This sample has some 500,000 distinct CDR3 sequences; around 16% occur once, and the top ten carry 3% to 4%. The sample here was PBMCs from the stem cell graft donor, taken from the stem cell graft. The receptors originated from a human donor who donated a stem cell graft to a child with acute lymphoblastic leukemia.

This sequence joins TRBV12-3 or TRBV12-4 and TRBJ2-7, with a possible D match to TRBD1 (6 bases). The V end was cut by 7 bases, the J end by 1 base, with 11 bases between. The CDR3 is made up of 13 amino acids. The CDR3, as DNA: TGTGCCAGCAAAGGAGACAGGTCCTACGAGCAGTACTTC. It specifies CASKGDRSYEQYF.

The J gene is TRBJ1-2, the V gene TRBV20-1; 9 positions match TRBD1. The CDR3 has 13 residues. Unmatched junction bases numbered 1, after V lost 1 base and J lost 4 bases. Per the germline V gene, CDR1 is DFQATT and CDR2 is SNEGSKA (reference sequence). The CDR3 DNA sequence: TGCAGTGCTAGAGGGACAGGGGTCTATGGCTACACCTTC. Translated, it gives CSARGTGVYGYTF.

This sequence joins TRBV7-3 and TRBJ1-2; TRBD1 agrees at 8 bases. The CDR3 sequence is 13 residues long. Germline-derived CDR1 and CDR2 are SGHTA and FQGTGA. J lost 8 bases, V lost 5 bases, and 7 bases had no gene match. The CDR3 spells CASSRTGSMGYTF. CDR3 DNA sequence: TGTGCCAGCAGCCGGACAGGGAGCATGGGCTACACCTTC.

The sample holds a few counts of this clonotype. The chain couples TRBV13 to TRBJ1-2; 7 nucleotides align to TRBD1. CDR1 PRHDT and CDR2 FYEKMQ come from the germline V gene (reference sequence). V lost 5 bases, J lost 0 bases, and 12 bases stayed unmatched. The CDR3 is made up of 17 amino acids. CDR3 loop: CASSPWGTEPTNYGYTF. The DNA of the CDR3 is TGTGCCAGCAGCCCTTGGGGGACAGAACCCACTAACTATGGCTACACCTTC. The complete variable domain, with remaining parts taken from reference TRBV13 and TRBJ1-2, reads AAGVIQSPRHLIKEKRETATLKCYPIPRHDTVYWYQQGPGQDPQFLISFYEKMQSDKGSIPDRFSAQQFSDYHSELNMSSLELGDSALYFCASSPWGTEPTNYGYTFGSGTRLTVV.

About this clonotype itself: The junction departs from germline at one end; a sequencing error may be responsible. This chain uses TRBV12-3 or TRBV12-4 with TRBJ2-1; TRBD1 matches at 8 bases. The CDR3 sequence is 18 residues long. The CDR3 sequence is CTSSERTGKNHSPNEQFF. The CDR3 DNA follows: TGTACCAGCAGTGAGAGGACAGGGAAAAATCATTCTCCCAATGAGCAGTTCTTC.

In this sample, this clonotype turned up a few times. The V and J genes are TRBV3-1 and TRBJ1-1; D perhaps matches TRBD1 (6 bases). Germline values: CDR1 LGHDT, CDR2 YNNKEL (reference sequence). Trimming left V 2 bases short and J 9 bases short, with 22 bases between. CDR3 length equals 16 residues. The CDR3 reads CASSQQGGIGDLKAFF. In DNA, the CDR3 is TGTGCCAGCAGCCAACAAGGGGGTATAGGAGACCTGAAAGCTTTCTTT.

The genes are TRBV12-3 or TRBV12-4 and TRBJ2-7, with D perhaps matching TRBD2 (6 bases). This CDR3 is built from 15 residues. Trimming pared 8 bases from V and 0 bases from J, leaving 17 bases between. CDR3 amino acids: CASRTEIAASYEQYF. For the CDR3, the DNA is TGTGCCAGCCGAACCGAGATAGCGGCCTCCTACGAGCAGTACTTC.

This clonotype was found a few times. This chain links TRBV5-1 with TRBJ2-4, with D perhaps matching TRBD2 (6 bases). The CDR3 has 14 residues. CDR1 is SGHRS and CDR2 is YFSETQ in the germline V gene. The V end lost 7 bases, the J end lost 0 bases, and 11 bases lay between the germline ends. CDR3 nucleotide sequence: TGCGCCAGCCGGACTACCCTAGCCAAAAACATTCAGTACTTC. It encodes CASRTTLAKNIQYF.

This clonotype appeared a few times. The V call is TRBV7-9, the J call TRBJ2-3, with 7 bases aligning to TRBD2. V was clipped by 3 bases and J by 4 bases; unmatched bases: 7. Looked up from germline, CDR1 is SEHNR and CDR2 is FQNEAQ (reference sequence). The CDR3 runs 15 residues. The CDR3 loop is CASSFSSGEADTQYF. The CDR3 DNA reads TGTGCCAGCAGCTTCTCGAGCGGGGAGGCAGATACGCAGTATTTT.

The V call is TRBV11-2, the J call TRBJ2-2; 7 nucleotides align to TRBD1. Germline V gives CDR1 SGHAT, CDR2 FQNNGV. V lost 5 bases and J lost 7; bases outside the gene matches: 4. The CDR3 extends over 13 amino acids. The CDR3: CASSGTVGGELFF. CDR3 DNA sequence: TGTGCCAGCAGCGGGACAGTTGGCGGGGAGCTGTTTTTT.

This clonotype was picked up a small number of times. V gene TRBV29-1 combines with J gene TRBJ2-7, with TRBD1 as a possible D gene (7 bases). Germline CDR1 is SQVTM and CDR2 is ANQGSEA. V gave up 0 bases and J gave up 6 bases, with 21 bases separating them. This CDR3 has 16 amino acids. The CDR3 region is CSVEERGGTAMGEQYF. The CDR3 bases are TGCAGCGTTGAAGAACGTGGGGGGACAGCGATGGGCGAGCAGTACTTC.

The CDR3 nucleotides are TGTGCCAGCAGCCGACTCATAGACAGTCCCTACAATGAGCAGTTCTTC. Residues: CASSRLIDSPYNEQFF. V usage is TRBV5-5 and J usage is TRBJ2-1; D is perhaps TRBD1 (5 bases). The CDR3 has 16 residues. V was shortened by 4 bases and J by 2 bases, with 16 bases between the two germline ends. Germline V gene data show CDR1 as SGHKS and CDR2 as YYEKEE (reference sequence).

There are a few counts of this clonotype. The chain is built from TRBV12-3 or TRBV12-4 and TRBJ1-1, with D unresolved. This CDR3 has 14 residues. Trimming removed 4 bases at V and 7 bases at J, with 16 bases between. CDR3: CASSYTGSSGEAFF. CDR3 bases: TGTGCCAGCAGTTATACGGGGAGTTCAGGTGAAGCTTTCTTT.

The sample holds a few counts of this clonotype. The chain's CDR3 is CSVSKTTDTQYF. CDR3 nucleotides: TGCAGCGTTTCGAAAACCACAGATACGCAGTATTTT. V gene TRBV29-1 combines with J gene TRBJ2-3; no clear D gene. The V and J ends lost 5 bases and 2 bases respectively, with 8 bases between them. This CDR3 comprises 12 residues. Germline loops: CDR1 SQVTM, CDR2 ANQGSEA.

V gene TRBV4-1 combines with J gene TRBJ2-1; TRBD1 might be the D (5 bases). Looked up from germline, CDR1 is MGHRA and CDR2 is YSYEKL. With 3 bases removed from V and 3 bases from J, the gap between germline ends came to 18 bases. The CDR3 spans 17 residues. The CDR3 DNA is TGCGCCAGCAGCCAGGTCCAGGGCAACCCCCTCTACAATGAGCAGTTCTTC. It is translated as CASSQVQGNPLYNEQFF.

The chain uses TRBV7-9 and TRBJ1-5; 7 bases fit TRBD1. The V segment lost 5 bases and the J segment 7 bases; nucleotides outside the gene matches: 11. CDR3 length: 15 amino acids. Germline-derived CDR1 and CDR2 are SEHNR and FQNEAQ (reference sequence). The DNA for the CDR3 is TGTGCCAGCAGCCTCGAACAGGGGATTGAGCAGCCCCAGCATTTT. Translated, it gives CASSLEQGIEQPQHF.

The chain's CDR3 is CSGEGPGELFF. For the CDR3, the DNA is TGCAGTGGTGAGGGGCCCGGGGAGCTGTTTTTT. This chain joins TRBV20-1 and TRBJ2-2, with D tentatively TRBD1 or TRBD2 (5 bases each). V was pared by 7 bases and J by 6 bases, with 9 bases between. Germline lookup yields CDR1 DFQATT and CDR2 SNEGSKA (reference sequence). The CDR3 covers 11 residues.

This clonotype was counted between two and nine times. The J gene is TRBJ1-6, the V gene TRBV5-1; no clear D gene. Germline-derived CDR1 and CDR2 are SGHRS and YFSETQ. V lost 2 bases to trimming and J lost 5 bases, with 8 bases between them. The CDR3 runs to 14 residues. The CDR3 sequence is CASSFESHNSPLHF. In nucleotides, the CDR3 is TGCGCCAGCAGCTTTGAGTCTCATAATTCACCCCTCCACTTT. Complete variable domain (other parts from reference TRBV5-1 and TRBJ1-6): KAGVTQTPRYLIKTRGQQVTLSCSPISGHRSVSWYQQTPGQGLQFLFEYFSETQRNKGNFPGRFSGRQFSNSRSEMNVSTLELGDSALYLCASSFESHNSPLHFGNGTRLTVT.